The 10 T cell receptor beta chains given below trace back to one sample, sequenced in a study of CD8 T cells in ankylosing spondylitis. One entry per CDR3 protein, called by TCRdb with MiXCR from the 5' RACE reads. Seen here are around 300,000 distinct CDR3 sequences, about 20% observed once, and the top ten hold 3.5%. The sequencing input was blood, either unsorted or a sorted T cell fraction (not recorded which). These receptors came from a female donor with ankylosing spondylitis or in good health (not recorded which).

This rearrangement joins TRBV20-1 to TRBJ1-2; D remains unclear. Germline CDR1 is DFQATT and CDR2 is SNEGSKA (reference sequence). The CDR3 totals 12 residues. The V end was cut by 3 bases, the J end by 5 bases, with 10 bases between. Here the CDR3 DNA reads TGCAGTGCTAGGTTTGGTTCATATGGCTACACCTTC. Protein product: CSARFGSYGYTF.

The sample holds a few counts of this clonotype. The chain employs TRBV7-2 and TRBJ1-3; D gene unclear. This CDR3 has 13 amino acids. Germline CDR1 is SGHTA and CDR2 is FQGNSA. The germline V and J ends were trimmed by 5 bases and 4 bases, with 9 bases remaining between them. The CDR3 protein is CASSPTSGNTIYF. Here the CDR3 DNA reads TGTGCCAGCAGCCCGACTTCAGGAAACACCATATATTTT.

The chain recombines TRBV12-3 or TRBV12-4 with TRBJ2-3, with D hard to call. The CDR3 is 16 amino acids. Trimming removed 6 bases from V and 0 bases from J, with 16 bases in between. CDR3 bases: TGTGCCAGCAGATCTAGGGCTCCCCCTAGCACAGATACGCAGTATTTT. It translates to CASRSRAPPSTDTQYF.

This chain uses TRBV5-5 with TRBJ2-3, with D unclear. The CDR3 has 15 amino acids. Trimming shortened V by 3 bases and J by 2 bases, and 13 bases separated the two germline ends. Germline V gives CDR1 SGHKS, CDR2 YYEKEE (reference sequence). CDR3: CASSSPESATDTQYF. CDR3 nucleotides: TGTGCCAGCAGCTCGCCGGAGAGCGCCACAGATACGCAGTATTTT.

This chain joins TRBV15 and TRBJ1-5; no definite D call. Germline CDR1 reads LNHNV; CDR2 reads YYDKDF (reference sequence). The CDR3 has 12 amino acids. Trimming left V 0 bases short and J 4 bases short, with 1 base between. The CDR3 DNA reads TGTGCCACCAGCAGAGATAATCAGCCCCAGCATTTT. Translation: CATSRDNQPQHF.

This clonotype showed up many times. The gene calls are TRBV29-1 and TRBJ2-5; perhaps TRBD2 as D (5 bases). CDR1 is SQVTM, CDR2 ANQGSEA, per germline. V gave up 7 bases and J gave up 4 bases, with 16 bases separating them. The CDR3 has 13 amino acids. CDR3 coding DNA: TGCAGCGGTGGTAACGGGATGTTAGAGACCCAGTACTTC. This gives the protein CSGGNGMLETQYF.

This clonotype was recorded a few times. This sequence joins TRBV7-9 and TRBJ2-7, with a tentative D call TRBD1 (6 bases). The germline V gene encodes CDR1 SEHNR and CDR2 FQNEAQ (reference sequence). Trimming cost V 2 bases and J 11 bases, with 19 bases left between them. This CDR3 is 14 amino acids long. CDR3 residues: CASSLPETGPIKYF. CDR3 nucleotide sequence: TGTGCCAGCAGCTTACCTGAGACAGGCCCCATAAAGTACTTC.

This clonotype has more than one count but fewer than ten. The CDR3 sequence is CSARTGYRQFF. In nucleotides, the CDR3 is TGCAGTGCTAGGACAGGTTATCGGCAGTTCTTC. The rearrangement uses TRBV20-1 and TRBJ2-1, with TRBD1 as a possible D gene (6 bases). Germline CDR1 is DFQATT and CDR2 is SNEGSKA (reference sequence). The CDR3 sequence is 11 residues long. Trimming left V 3 bases short and J 12 bases short, with 12 bases between.

The sample holds a few counts of this clonotype. This chain uses TRBV12-3 or TRBV12-4 with TRBJ1-2; TRBD1 might be the D (5 bases). CDR3 length: 14 amino acids. Trimming took off 3 bases at V and 4 bases at J, with 12 bases between the two ends. The CDR3, as DNA: TGTGCCAGCAGTTTGGGACCTTCCGTCTATGGCTACACCTTC. Translation gives CASSLGPSVYGYTF.

This clonotype has at least ten counts. V and J are TRBV20-1 and TRBJ2-3, with TRBD2 identical over 7 bases. Germline trimming cut 1 base from V and 4 bases from J; bases unmatched to any gene: 5. The CDR3 sequence is 14 residues long. Germline-derived CDR1 and CDR2 are DFQATT and SNEGSKA (reference sequence). The CDR3 DNA sequence: TGCAGTGCTAGAGCAGGCGCGGGAGCAGATACGCAGTATTTT. Amino acid sequence: CSARAGAGADTQYF.